The 22 T cell receptor beta chains in this list originate from one sample, sequenced in a study of T cell responses to AZD1222 COVID-19 vaccine. Sequenced by immunoSEQ multiplex PCR; TCRdb stores in-frame clones only, minus some. Of around 110,000 clones in the sample, about nine tenths were seen once. Source: peripheral blood, taken 28 days after the second AZD1222 dose. The source of these receptors is an adult who received the AZD1222 COVID-19 vaccine.

J is TRBJ1-1 and V is TRBV19; D possibly corresponds to TRBD1 (5 bases). The CDR3 contains 14 residues. CDR1 and CDR2 (germline): LNHDA, SQIVND (reference sequence). Between the trimmed V and J ends, which lost 6 bases and 1 base, there was a span of 12 bases. Here the CDR3 DNA reads TGTGCCAGTAGGGATGCAGGGAAGAACACTGAAGCTTTCTTT. Translating gives CASRDAGKNTEAFF.

The V gene is TRBV9, the J gene TRBJ1-6; D remains ambiguous. The CDR3 length is 15 residues. The V gene's germline CDR1 is SGDLS and CDR2 YYNGEE. The ends were cut back, 0 bases at V and 0 bases at J, with 4 bases in the middle. Written as DNA, the CDR3 is TGTGCCAGCAGCGTAGACAGCTCCTATAATTCACCCCTCCACTTT. Protein sequence: CASSVDSSYNSPLHF.

The chain couples TRBV5-5 to TRBJ1-2; 11 nucleotides agree with TRBD1. Per germline, CDR1 SGHKS and CDR2 YYEKEE (reference sequence). The CDR3 covers 15 residues. The V and J ends lost 4 bases and 7 bases, in that order; junction bases with no gene match: 9. CDR3 region: CASSAPGQGVFGYTF. Written as DNA, the CDR3 is TGTGCCAGCAGCGCACCGGGACAGGGGGTTTTTGGCTACACCTTC.

The CDR3, as DNA: TGTGCCAGCAGTGAGGGGACAGGGCACACAGATACGCAGTATTTT. Its protein product is CASSEGTGHTDTQYF. J is TRBJ2-3 and V is TRBV6-4; 9 nucleotides match TRBD1. Trimming at V came to 3 bases and at J to 2 bases, leaving 3 bases not matched to a gene. CDR1 is MRHNA and CDR2 is SNTAGT in the germline V gene. The CDR3 is 15 residues long.

The chain employs TRBV28 and TRBJ2-7; no definite D call. The CDR3 runs 13 residues. From germline, CDR1 is MDHEN and CDR2 SYDVKM. With 6 bases removed from V and 3 bases from J, the gap between germline ends came to 12 bases. CDR3 in amino acids: CASRSGSLYEQYF. Here the CDR3 DNA reads TGTGCCAGCAGGTCCGGGTCCCTCTACGAGCAGTACTTC. Looking up the rest from reference TRBV28 and TRBJ2-7 gives the full variable domain: DVKVTQSSRYLVKRTGEKVFLECVQDMDHENMFWYRQDPGLGLRLIYFSYDVKMKEKGDIPEGYSVSREKKERFSLILESASTNQTSMYLCASRSGSLYEQYFGPGTRLTVT.

The rearrangement links TRBV2 to TRBJ2-5; D ambiguous. CDR3 length equals 13 residues. Germline V lookup: CDR1 SNHLY, CDR2 FYNNEI. Trimming cost V 6 bases and J 5 bases, with 13 bases left between them. The chain's CDR3 is CASRKVSGETQYF. CDR3 in DNA: TGTGCCAGCAGGAAGGTCTCAGGTGAGACCCAGTACTTC.

The chain carries TRBV3-1 (or the pseudogene TRBV3-2) and TRBJ1-5, with 7 bases that match TRBD1. J gave up 6 bases and V 0 bases, and 8 bases lay outside the gene matches. The CDR3 is 16 amino acids. Germline V lookup: CDR1 LGHDT, CDR2 YNNKEL (reference sequence). The CDR3 region is CASSQDLGTERQPQHF. The CDR3 DNA sequence: TGTGCCAGCAGCCAAGATCTCGGGACAGAGCGTCAGCCCCAGCATTTT.

The chain is built from TRBV5-4 and TRBJ2-3; D gene uncertain. CDR1 and CDR2 (germline): SGHNT, YYREEE (reference sequence). This CDR3 is built from 13 residues. Trimming took 4 bases from V and 4 from J, leaving 10 bases between them. The CDR3, as DNA: TGTGCCAGCAGCAACCCAAGCCCAGATACGCAGTATTTT. Amino acid sequence: CASSNPSPDTQYF. The whole variable domain, remainder taken from reference TRBV5-4 and TRBJ2-3, is ETGVTQSPTHLIKTRGQQVTLRCSSQSGHNTVSWYQQALGQGPQFIFQYYREEENGRGNFPPRFSGLQFPNYSSELNVNALELDDSALYLCASSNPSPDTQYFGPGTRLTVL.

The CDR3 loop reads CASSTGREPYNEQFF. For the CDR3, the DNA is TGTGCCAGCAGTACCGGGAGGGAGCCCTACAATGAGCAGTTCTTC. This chain joins TRBV6-5 and TRBJ2-1; TRBD2 agrees at 8 bases. The germline CDR1 and CDR2 sequences are MNHEY and SVGAGI. The CDR3 spans 15 residues. V dropped 5 bases and J dropped 2; count of bases not matched to a gene: 5.

The V call is TRBV28, the J call TRBJ2-1, with D tentatively TRBD1 or TRBD2 (6 bases each). V was trimmed by 5 bases and J by 7 bases, leaving 21 bases between them. This CDR3 has 16 amino acids. Germline CDR1 reads MDHEN; CDR2 reads SYDVKM. CDR3 loop: CASSPRGRFLKNEQFF. CDR3 coding DNA: TGTGCCAGCAGTCCCCGGGGGCGTTTCCTAAAGAATGAGCAGTTCTTC. The full variable domain, completed using reference TRBV28 and TRBJ2-1, is DVKVTQSSRYLVKRTGEKVFLECVQDMDHENMFWYRQDPGLGLRLIYFSYDVKMKEKGDIPEGYSVSREKKERFSLILESASTNQTSMYLCASSPRGRFLKNEQFFGPGTRLTVL.

V and J are TRBV5-8 and TRBJ1-4; no firm D call. The CDR3 has 12 residues. The V gene lost 1 base and the J gene lost 8 bases, with 6 bases spanning the gap. CDR1 SGHTS and CDR2 YDEGEE come from the germline V gene. In DNA, the CDR3 is TGTGCCAGCAGCTTGCTCCTCGAAAAACTGTTTTTT. Protein product: CASSLLLEKLFF. The full variable domain, in which reference TRBV5-8 and TRBJ1-4 provide the parts outside the CDR3, is EAGVTQSPTHLIKTRGQQATLRCSPISGHTSVYWYQQALGLGLQFLLWYDEGEERNRGNFPPRFSGRQFPNYSSELNVNALELEDSALYLCASSLLLEKLFFGSGTQLSVL.

This chain connects TRBV5-1 to TRBJ1-1; the match to TRBD1 covers 7 bases. This CDR3 contains 13 residues. Trimming removed 4 bases from V and 7 bases from J; junction bases left unmatched: 7. The germline CDR1 and CDR2 sequences are SGHRS and YFSETQ. The CDR3 loop reads CASSRDRAIEAFF. In nucleotides, the CDR3 is TGCGCCAGCAGCCGCGACAGGGCCATTGAAGCTTTCTTT.

The chain carries TRBV15 and TRBJ1-5; the D gene is possibly TRBD1 (5 bases). Trimming shortened V by 4 bases and J by 6 bases, and 10 bases separated the two germline ends. CDR1 LNHNV and CDR2 YYDKDF come from the germline V gene (reference sequence). The CDR3 extends over 13 amino acids. This CDR3 reads CATSIPGSQPQHF. The CDR3 coding sequence is TGTGCCACCAGCATCCCAGGGTCTCAGCCCCAGCATTTT.

This clone was seen only a few times. The chain recombines TRBV4-1 with TRBJ1-3; D may be TRBD1 (5 bases). CDR3 length equals 18 residues. The germline V and J ends were trimmed by 2 bases and 5 bases, with 22 bases remaining between them. Germline values: CDR1 MGHRA, CDR2 YSYEKL. CDR3: CASSQRGVASAGRNTIYF. CDR3 DNA sequence: TGCGCCAGCAGCCAACGAGGGGTTGCATCCGCGGGCCGAAACACCATATATTTT.

The J gene is TRBJ1-1, the V gene TRBV19; 7 nucleotides align to TRBD1. This CDR3 has 16 residues. Germline assignment: CDR1 LNHDA and CDR2 SQIVND (reference sequence). J lost 0 bases, V lost 8 bases, and 12 bases had no gene match. CDR3 protein: CASSLQGGTMNTEAFF. The CDR3 nucleotides are TGTGCCAGTTCTCTCCAGGGGGGGACCATGAACACTGAAGCTTTCTTT.

The rearrangement uses TRBV6-5 and TRBJ1-1; 8 bases fit TRBD1. Per germline, CDR1 MNHEY and CDR2 SVGAGI. The trim removed 6 bases at V and 2 bases at J, leaving 2 bases unmatched. The CDR3 extends over 13 amino acids. The CDR3 loop is CASRPGGNTEAFF. In nucleotides, the CDR3 is TGTGCCAGCAGGCCAGGGGGCAACACTGAAGCTTTCTTT.

This chain links TRBV27 with TRBJ2-7; a possible D gene is TRBD2 (6 bases). The CDR3 contains 13 residues. Germline CDR1 reads MNHEY; CDR2 reads SMNVEV (reference sequence). The V end was cut by 3 bases, the J end by 6 bases, with 12 bases between. CDR3 coding DNA: TGTGCCAGCAGTTTTGGCGGAGGGAGCGAGCAGTACTTC. Its translation is CASSFGGGSEQYF.

A single count supports this clone. The gene calls are TRBV7-2 and TRBJ1-2; 7 bases line up with TRBD1. The V and J ends lost 1 base and 3 bases, in that order; junction bases with no gene match: 5. This CDR3 contains 15 residues. CDR1 is SGHTA, CDR2 FQGNSA, per germline. CDR3 sequence: CASSLDVTGDYGYTF. In DNA, the CDR3 is TGTGCCAGCAGCTTAGATGTTACAGGGGACTATGGCTACACCTTC.

The chain links TRBV12-3 or TRBV12-4 to TRBJ1-3; D remains unclear. Trimming pared 7 bases from V and 2 bases from J, leaving 9 bases between. This CDR3 comprises 13 residues. For the CDR3, the DNA is TGTGCCAGCACGGGTAGAGCTGGAAACACCATATATTTT. Encoded protein: CASTGRAGNTIYF.

The DNA of the CDR3 is TGTGCCAGCATGGGGGGGGGAATGGGCAATCAGCCCCAGCATTTT. Translation: CASMGGGMGNQPQHF. This chain uses TRBV2 with TRBJ1-5; a weak D match, TRBD1 (5 bases). CDR1 SNHLY and CDR2 FYNNEI come from the germline V gene. V was pared by 7 bases and J by 2 bases, with 15 bases between. This CDR3 is 15 amino acids long.

The J gene is TRBJ1-1, the V gene TRBV6-4; perhaps TRBD1 as D (5 bases). CDR3 length: 14 amino acids. V lost 8 bases and J lost 4, with 17 bases in between. The germline V gene encodes CDR1 MRHNA and CDR2 SNTAGT. CDR3 residues: CASRTAGGSTEAFF. DNA of the CDR3: TGTGCCAGCCGGACCGCCGGGGGATCCACTGAAGCTTTCTTT.

This clone appeared a single time. The rearrangement links TRBV6-2 or TRBV6-3 to TRBJ1-5; D gene unclear. CDR1 and CDR2 (germline): MNHEY, SVGEGT. V shed 2 bases and J shed 6 bases, with 23 bases lying between them. The CDR3 consists of 18 residues. CDR3 region: CASSYINARHQGSQPQHF. The CDR3 bases are TGTGCCAGCAGTTACATTAACGCGCGGCACCAAGGAAGTCAGCCCCAGCATTTT.